The clone carrying this TCR beta chain was counted between two and nine times. The source of the sample is a study of beta chain features in type 1 diabetes. Germline values: CDR1 SGHAT, CDR2 FQNNGV. The CDR3 consists of 19 residues. With 5 bases clipped from V and 4 bases from J, the junction kept 16 bases outside the gene matches. Expressed TCRB transcripts were sequenced because the entire RNA isolate underwent reverse transcription. Clones were sequenced by immunoSEQ multiplex PCR, and TCRdb holds only the in-frame ones, with some missing. The sample comprises 130,000 or so clones, 9.7% of which are singletons, and about 0.6% rests with the top ten.

This clonotype originated in a woman in her 40s in good health. The V and J genes are TRBV11-2 and TRBJ2-2; 10 bases match TRBD2. The sequenced sample consisted of central memory CD4+ T cells from blood. CDR3 in DNA: TGTGCCAGCAGCCCCTCCTCGCTAGCGGGGGCCCGGGGCACCGGGGAGCTGTTTTTT. This codes for CASSPSSLAGARGTGELFF.